This paragraph reports one T cell receptor beta chain. Produced via immunoSEQ multiplex PCR; TCRdb's table is partial and in-frame only. The data contain around 130,000 clones, 89% of them singletons. The CDR3 is 14 amino acids. CDR1 is MDHEN, CDR2 SYDVKM, per germline. J gave up 4 bases and V 7 bases, and 9 bases lay outside the gene matches. The data were obtained in a study of cytomegalovirus exposure and HLA in healthy donors. The chain couples TRBV28 to TRBJ1-2; TRBD1 aligns across 7 bases. This TCR was sampled from a young man in good health and CMV-seronegative. The sequenced material came from PBMCs. The CDR3 bases are TGTGCCAGCAAGGGAGACAGGGCGATCTATGGCTACACCTTC. Translation: CASKGDRAIYGYTF.